These T cell receptor beta chains were read from a single sample in a study of blood T cell repertoires in COVID-19. The data were produced by immunoSEQ multiplex PCR, yet TCRdb's version contains in-frame clones alone and is incomplete. Among more than 85,000 clones listed, roughly 88% were seen once. Sequenced: peripheral blood. These receptors all stem from a human donor in a cohort sampled during active COVID-19. Both conserved end residues are part of each CDR3. A D gene is named only where the DNA matches it firmly. Only part of the rows carry a size: once, few, many, or a class if the clone is expanded.

abundance	d_gene	v_gene	j_gene	CDR3nt	CDR3aa
.	.	TRBV3-1/TRBV3-2	TRBJ2-5	TGTGCCAGCAGCCAAATGGGGGGGGCGGCAGTACGGGAGACCCAGTACTTC	CASSQMGGAAVRETQYF
.	TRBD1	TRBV25-1	TRBJ1-4	TGTGCCAGCAGTGACACGGGACAGGGTTTCCGGAATGAAAAACTGTTTTTT	CASSDTGQGFRNEKLFF
.	.	TRBV27	TRBJ1-1	TGTGCCAGCAGGATACAGTTGAACACTGAAGCTTTCTTT	CASRIQLNTEAFF
.	.	TRBV6-5	TRBJ1-1	TGTGCCAGCAGGGACCTACAGGGCCGTGAAGCTTTCTTT	CASRDLQGREAFF
.	TRBD2	TRBV18	TRBJ2-7	TGTGCCAGCTCACCACCGAGCGGGGCCAACGAGCAGTACTTC	CASSPPSGANEQYF
.	.	TRBV6-5	TRBJ1-2	TGTGCCAGCACCTACTCGAGCCGATATGGCTACACCTTC	CASTYSSRYGYTF
.	TRBD1	TRBV28	TRBJ2-7	TGTGCCAGCACCCCGGGACAGGAAGTTGCCGAGCAGTACTTC	CASTPGQEVAEQYF
.	TRBD2	TRBV27	TRBJ2-1	TGTGCCAGCAGTTTAGCGGGGGGGATTGAGCAGTTCTTC	CASSLAGGIEQFF
.	TRBD2	TRBV30	TRBJ2-1	TGTGCCTGGAGTGGGGGGGGAGGTAGCTCCTACAATGAGCAGTTCTTC	CAWSGGGGSSYNEQFF
.	.	TRBV15	TRBJ1-3	TGTGCCACCAGCAGAGTATTAGGGGCTGGAAACACCATATATTTT	CATSRVLGAGNTIYF
.	.	TRBV24-1	TRBJ1-2	TGTGCCACCAGTGATCCTCAGGTGCCCTATGGCTACACCTTC	CATSDPQVPYGYTF
once	.	TRBV21-1	TRBJ1-5	TGTGCCAGCAGCAGGTACAGGGTAAATCAGCCCCAGCATTTT	CASSRYRVNQPQHF
.	.	TRBV6-1	TRBJ2-3	TGTGCCAGCAGTGAACTGGGGGGTCCAGATACGCAGTATTTT	CASSELGGPDTQYF
.	.	TRBV6-4	TRBJ1-5	TGTGCCAGCAGCCGAGAGGGGGGGATGAATCAGCCCCAGCATTTT	CASSREGGMNQPQHF
few	TRBD1	TRBV25-1	TRBJ1-6	TGTGCCAGCAGGCAGACAGGGATTGATTCACCCCTCCACTTT	CASRQTGIDSPLHF
.	TRBD1	TRBV19	TRBJ1-4	TGTGCCAGTGACGACAGGGGAGGTAATGAAAAACTGTTTTTT	CASDDRGGNEKLFF